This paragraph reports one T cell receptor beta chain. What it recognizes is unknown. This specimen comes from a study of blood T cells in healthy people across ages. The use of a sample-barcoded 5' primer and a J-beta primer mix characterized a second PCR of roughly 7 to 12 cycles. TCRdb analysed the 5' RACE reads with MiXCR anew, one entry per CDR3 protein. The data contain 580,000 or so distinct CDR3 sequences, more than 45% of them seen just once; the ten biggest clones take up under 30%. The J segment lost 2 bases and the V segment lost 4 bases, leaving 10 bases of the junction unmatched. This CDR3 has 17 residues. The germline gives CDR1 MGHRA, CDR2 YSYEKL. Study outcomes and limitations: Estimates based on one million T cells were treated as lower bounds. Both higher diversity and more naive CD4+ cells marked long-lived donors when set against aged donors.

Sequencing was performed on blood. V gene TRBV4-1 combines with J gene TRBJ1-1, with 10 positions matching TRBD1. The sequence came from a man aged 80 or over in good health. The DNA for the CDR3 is TGCGCCAGCAGCCGACGAGTCCGGGACAGGGGAAACACTGAAGCTTTCTTT. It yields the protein CASSRRVRDRGNTEAFF.